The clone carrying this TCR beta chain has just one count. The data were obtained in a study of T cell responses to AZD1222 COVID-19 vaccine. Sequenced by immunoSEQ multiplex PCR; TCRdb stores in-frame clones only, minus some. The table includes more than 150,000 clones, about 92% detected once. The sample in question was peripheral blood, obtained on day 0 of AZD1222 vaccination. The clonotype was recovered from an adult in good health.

In nucleotides, the CDR3 is TGTGCCAGCAGCTTATCAGATTCACCCCTCCACTTT. Translated: CASSLSDSPLHF. The chain carries TRBV5-5 and TRBJ1-6; D gene uncertain. V shed 2 bases and J shed 8 bases, with 5 bases lying between them. The CDR3 is 12 amino acids. Per the germline V gene, CDR1 is SGHKS and CDR2 is YYEKEE (reference sequence).